This T cell receptor (beta chain) was captured by sequencing in a study of CD8 T cells in Susac syndrome. TCR beta sequencing covered blood CD8+ and CD4+ T cells. Controls matched for age and sex were healthy donors. The RNA, about 0.45 to 1 ug, was put through reverse transcription using random hexamers. Multiplex PCR with immunoSEQ amplified the TCR beta CDR3 across 54 Vbeta and 13 Jbeta. Via MiXCR, TCRdb re-called the immunoSEQ multiplex PCR reads, giving one row per CDR3 protein. The repertoire includes roughly 150,000 distinct CDR3 sequences, 90% to 95% of them detected once, and approximately 0.14% sits in the top ten. The CDR3 length is 16 residues. V was shortened by 4 bases and J by 0 bases, with 13 bases between the two germline ends.

The V call is TRBV23-1, the J call TRBJ1-3; perhaps TRBD1 as D (6 bases). TRBV23-1 is an ORF, and what it does is uncertain. The receptor comes from a human donor in good health. Sequences were obtained from CD4+ T cells from PBMCs. Written as DNA, the CDR3 is TGCGCCAGCAGTCGTTCCCCAGGGGCCTCTGGAAACACCATATATTTT. Translating it yields CASSRSPGASGNTIYF.